The 19 T cell receptor beta chains given below trace back to one sample, sequenced in a study of OX40 agonist ivuxolimab in advanced cancers. Produced via immunoSEQ multiplex PCR; TCRdb's table is partial and in-frame only. In the table there are tens of thousands of clones, roughly 84% of which are singletons. The sample here was CD4+ or CD8+ T cells sorted from blood, taken in a trial of the OX40 agonist ivuxolimab. Receptor source: an adult with an advanced solid tumor such as melanoma, head and neck, liver or kidney cancer.

This rearrangement joins TRBV10-3 to TRBJ2-7; tentative D call: TRBD1 (5 bases). V dropped 7 bases and J dropped 1 base, with 14 bases sitting between them. Looked up from germline, CDR1 is ENHRY and CDR2 is SYGVKD. This CDR3 region has 14 residues. CDR3 nucleotide sequence: TGTGCCATCATGGATAGGGGCAAATCCTACGAGCAGTACTTC. It is translated as CAIMDRGKSYEQYF.

The chain links TRBV6-6 to TRBJ2-7, with D possibly TRBD2 on 7 matching bases. The germline V gene encodes CDR1 MNHNY and CDR2 SVGAGI (reference sequence). V gave up 7 bases and J gave up 1 base, with 14 bases separating them. CDR3 size: 14 residues. The CDR3 DNA reads TGTGCCAGCACCGGGGGGCAGGGGTCCTACGAGCAGTACTTC. This translates into CASTGGQGSYEQYF.

The chain recombines TRBV2 with TRBJ1-2; possible D gene TRBD1, 6 bases. The V end was cut by 8 bases, the J end by 4 bases, with 23 bases between. The germline CDR1 and CDR2 sequences are SNHLY and FYNNEI. This CDR3 is built from 16 residues. CDR3: CASLGQGKGQLYGYTF. In DNA form, the CDR3 reads TGTGCCAGCTTAGGCCAGGGGAAGGGCCAACTCTATGGCTACACCTTC.

This clone showed up just a few times. V is TRBV30 and J is TRBJ1-2, with TRBD1 as a possible D gene (5 bases). CDR3 size: 13 residues. The V end was cut by 5 bases, the J end by 6 bases, with 16 bases between. Germline lookup yields CDR1 GTSNPN and CDR2 SVGIG (reference sequence). CDR3 in DNA: TGTGCCTGGGGAGGCCGCGGGGGAAATGGCTACACCTTC. Translation gives CAWGGRGGNGYTF.

The chain employs TRBV18 and TRBJ2-1; 12 bases line up with TRBD2. Per the germline V gene, CDR1 is KGHSH and CDR2 is LQKENI. CDR3 length equals 16 residues. V lost 3 bases and J lost 8; bases outside the gene matches: 8. The CDR3 spells CASSPRTSGVSDEQFF. As DNA, the CDR3 is TGTGCCAGCTCACCGCGGACTAGCGGGGTTAGTGATGAGCAGTTCTTC.

Note on this clone: The sample has other DNA sequences that encode this CDR3 too. The genes are TRBV29-1 and TRBJ2-1; no clear D. Germline lookup yields CDR1 SQVTM and CDR2 ANQGSEA. Trimming pared 3 bases from V and 2 bases from J, leaving 8 bases between. The CDR3 is 13 amino acids. Here the CDR3 DNA reads TGCAGCGTTGACTCAGCAACCTACAATGAGCAGTTCTTC. Translation: CSVDSATYNEQFF.

V is TRBV6-6 and J is TRBJ2-7; 9 bases line up with TRBD1. Germline V CDR1 and CDR2: MNHNY, SVGAGI (reference sequence). J gave up 7 bases and V 5 bases, and 9 bases lay outside the gene matches. This CDR3 is built from 14 residues. In DNA form, the CDR3 reads TGTGCCAGCAGTCGCGGACAGGGGACAAGGGAGCAGTACTTC. Amino acid sequence: CASSRGQGTREQYF.

The V gene is TRBV30, the J gene TRBJ1-1, with D hard to call. The V end was cut by 2 bases, the J end by 0 bases, with 10 bases between. CDR3 length: 14 amino acids. Germline V gene data show CDR1 as GTSNPN and CDR2 as SVGIG (reference sequence). The CDR3 here is CAWSSAPLNTEAFF. The DNA for the CDR3 is TGTGCCTGGAGTTCGGCCCCACTGAACACTGAAGCTTTCTTT.

The genes are TRBV10-2 and TRBJ2-2; 12 bases agree with TRBD2. The CDR3 covers 15 residues. Germline CDR1 reads WSHSY; CDR2 reads SAAADI. Germline trimming cut 6 bases from V and 6 bases from J; bases unmatched to any gene: 5. The CDR3 DNA sequence: TGCGCCAGCAGGACCCTAGCGGGAGGGCCCGGGGAGCTGTTTTTT. This sequence encodes CASRTLAGGPGELFF.

The rearrangement joins TRBV20-1 to TRBJ2-1; possibly TRBD1 for D (6 bases). Germline CDR1 DFQATT, CDR2 SNEGSKA (reference sequence). CDR3 size: 8 residues. Deletions cut 8 bases from V and 12 bases from J, with 8 bases between. CDR3 loop: CSPRGQFF. DNA for the CDR3: TGCAGTCCCAGGGGGCAGTTCTTC.

The chain links TRBV5-8 to TRBJ2-1; no firm D call. The CDR3 covers 13 residues. CDR1 is SGHTS and CDR2 is YDEGEE in the germline V gene. Trimming pared 7 bases from V and 4 bases from J, leaving 12 bases between. The CDR3: CASGILFYNEQFF. In nucleotides, the CDR3 is TGTGCCAGCGGGATACTTTTTTACAATGAGCAGTTCTTC. The full variable domain, rest sourced from reference TRBV5-8 and TRBJ2-1, is EAGVTQSPTHLIKTRGQQATLRCSPISGHTSVYWYQQALGLGLQFLLWYDEGEERNRGNFPPRFSGRQFPNYSSELNVNALELEDSALYLCASGILFYNEQFFGPGTRLTVL.

The chain carries TRBV28 and TRBJ2-7, with TRBD2 as a possible D gene (5 bases). With 2 bases removed from V and 2 bases from J, the gap between germline ends came to 13 bases. CDR1 is MDHEN and CDR2 is SYDVKM in the germline V gene. The CDR3 sequence is 15 residues long. The CDR3 DNA follows: TGTGCCAGCAGTTTAGTAGCGAACAGTCCCTACGAGCAGTACTTC. Amino acids: CASSLVANSPYEQYF.

The rearrangement joins TRBV6-5 to TRBJ1-5, with 7 bases identical to TRBD1. Trimming at V came to 6 bases and at J to 4 bases, leaving 6 bases not matched to a gene. The CDR3 runs to 14 residues. Germline CDR1 is MNHEY and CDR2 is SVGAGI. This CDR3 is CASSSGTENQPQHF. In DNA, the CDR3 is TGTGCCAGCAGCTCCGGGACAGAAAATCAGCCCCAGCATTTT.

This sequence joins TRBV19 and TRBJ2-7, with 8 positions matching TRBD2. The CDR3 has 13 residues. Trimming removed 4 bases from V and 3 bases from J; junction bases left unmatched: 2. CDR1 and CDR2 (germline): LNHDA, SQIVND (reference sequence). The CDR3 region is CASSNSGDYEQYF. In DNA, the CDR3 is TGTGCCAGTAGTAATAGCGGGGACTACGAGCAGTACTTC.

The chain joins TRBV25-1 to TRBJ1-5; possibly TRBD1 for D (5 bases). This CDR3 spans 14 amino acids. CDR1 is MGHDK, CDR2 SYGVNS, per germline. With 1 base removed from V and 5 bases from J, the gap between germline ends came to 9 bases. The CDR3 nucleotides read TGTGCCAGCAGTGAATCCCAGGGCTATCAGCCCCAGCATTTT. This encodes CASSESQGYQPQHF. Drawing the rest from reference TRBV25-1 and TRBJ1-5, the complete variable domain is EADIYQTPRYLVIGTGKKITLECSQTMGHDKMYWYQQDPGMELHLIHYSYGVNSTEKGDLSSESTVSRIRTEHFPLTLESARPSHTSQYLCASSESQGYQPQHFGDGTRLSIL.

The chain carries TRBV11-3 and TRBJ2-1; the match to TRBD1 covers 9 bases. Trimming removed 5 bases from V and 8 bases from J; junction bases left unmatched: 10. Germline values: CDR1 SGHNT, CDR2 YENEEA. The CDR3 loop spans 15 amino acids. CDR3 residues: CASSPGTGTYDEQFF. The CDR3 coding sequence is TGTGCCAGCAGCCCAGGGACAGGGACGTACGATGAGCAGTTCTTC.

The chain recombines TRBV4-1 with TRBJ2-7, with TRBD1 identical over 7 bases. J lost 3 bases, V lost 4 bases, and 9 bases had no gene match. There are 15 residues in the CDR3. CDR1 and CDR2 (germline): MGHRA, YSYEKL. The CDR3 sequence: CASSLRDSPNYEQYF. DNA of the CDR3: TGCGCCAGCAGCCTCCGGGACAGCCCGAACTACGAGCAGTACTTC.

This rearrangement joins TRBV6-1 to TRBJ1-5; the match to TRBD1 covers 9 bases. Losses at the gene ends were 3 bases for V and 0 bases for J; bases not matched to a gene: 6. The CDR3 has 17 residues. The germline V gene encodes CDR1 MNHNS and CDR2 SASEGT. CDR3 protein: CASSEGQGFNSNQPQHF. In DNA, the CDR3 is TGTGCCAGCAGTGAGGGACAGGGCTTTAATAGCAATCAGCCCCAGCATTTT.

This chain connects TRBV19 to TRBJ1-4, with D unclear. The CDR3 runs 13 residues. The germline CDR1 and CDR2 sequences are LNHDA and SQIVND (reference sequence). V shed 9 bases and J shed 4 bases, with 12 bases lying between them. CDR3 bases: TGTGCCAGCTGTCCCCCGAATAATGAAAAACTGTTTTTT. It translates to CASCPPNNEKLFF.